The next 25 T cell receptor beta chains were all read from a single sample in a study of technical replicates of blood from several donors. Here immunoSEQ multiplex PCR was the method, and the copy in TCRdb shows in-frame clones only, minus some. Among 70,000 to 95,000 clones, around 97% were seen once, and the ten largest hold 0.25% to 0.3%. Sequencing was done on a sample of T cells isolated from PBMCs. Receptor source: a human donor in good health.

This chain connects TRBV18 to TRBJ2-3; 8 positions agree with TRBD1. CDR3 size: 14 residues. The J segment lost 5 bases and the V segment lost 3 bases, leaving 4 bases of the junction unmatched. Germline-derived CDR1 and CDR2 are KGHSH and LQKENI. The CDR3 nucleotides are TGTGCCAGCTCACCGGACAGGGCTGGAGATACGCAGTATTTT. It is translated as CASSPDRAGDTQYF. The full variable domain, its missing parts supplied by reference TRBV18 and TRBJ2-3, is NAGVMQNPRHLVRRRGQEARLRCSPMKGHSHVYWYRQLPEEGLKFMVYLQKENIIDESGMPKERFSAEFPKEGPSILRIQQVVRGDSAAYFCASSPDRAGDTQYFGPGTRLTVL.

The CDR3 bases are TGTGCCAGCACCTGGGGGGGCAGGGGCTCAACTAATGAAAAACTGTTTTTT. Translation gives CASTWGGRGSTNEKLFF. The V and J genes are TRBV28 and TRBJ1-4; possible D gene TRBD1, 6 bases. Germline CDR1 MDHEN, CDR2 SYDVKM. V was clipped by 7 bases and J by 0 bases, with 18 bases between them. The CDR3 has 17 amino acids. Full variable domain (outside the CDR3, taken from reference TRBV28 and TRBJ1-4): DVKVTQSSRYLVKRTGEKVFLECVQDMDHENMFWYRQDPGLGLRLIYFSYDVKMKEKGDIPEGYSVSREKKERFSLILESASTNQTSMYLCASTWGGRGSTNEKLFFGSGTQLSVL.

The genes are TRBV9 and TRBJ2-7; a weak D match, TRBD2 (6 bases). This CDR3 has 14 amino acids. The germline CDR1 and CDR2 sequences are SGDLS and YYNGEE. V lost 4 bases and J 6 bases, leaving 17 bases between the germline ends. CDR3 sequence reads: CASSQDGGRFEQYF. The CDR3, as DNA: TGTGCCAGCAGCCAGGACGGGGGTCGTTTCGAGCAGTACTTC.

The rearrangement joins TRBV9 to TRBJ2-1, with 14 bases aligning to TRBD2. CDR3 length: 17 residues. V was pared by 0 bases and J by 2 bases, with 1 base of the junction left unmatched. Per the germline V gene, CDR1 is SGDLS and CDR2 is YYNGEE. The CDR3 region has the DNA TGTGCCAGCAGCGTAGTGGGACTAGCGGGAGCCTACAATGAGCAGTTCTTC. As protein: CASSVVGLAGAYNEQFF.

The CDR3 loop reads CASSLGSGNTEQYF. The DNA of the CDR3 is TGTGCCAGCAGTTTGGGTAGCGGGAATACCGAGCAGTACTTC. The gene calls are TRBV27 and TRBJ2-7, with TRBD2 matching over 8 bases. V lost 3 bases and J lost 6; bases outside the gene matches: 7. The CDR3 totals 14 residues. Germline loops: CDR1 MNHEY, CDR2 SMNVEV (reference sequence).

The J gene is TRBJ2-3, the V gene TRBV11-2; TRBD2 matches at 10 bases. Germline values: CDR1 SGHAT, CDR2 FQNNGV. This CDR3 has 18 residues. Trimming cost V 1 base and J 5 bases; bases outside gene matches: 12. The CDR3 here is CASSLVIASGRRGDTQYF. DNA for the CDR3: TGTGCCAGCAGCTTAGTCATTGCTAGCGGGAGACGTGGAGATACGCAGTATTTT.

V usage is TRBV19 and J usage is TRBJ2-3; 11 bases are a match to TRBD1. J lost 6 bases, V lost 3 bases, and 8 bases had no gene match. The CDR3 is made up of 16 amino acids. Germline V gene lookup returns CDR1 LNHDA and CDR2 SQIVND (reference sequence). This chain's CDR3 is CASSMGWTGGADTQYF. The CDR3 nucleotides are TGTGCCAGTAGTATGGGGTGGACAGGGGGCGCGGATACGCAGTATTTT.

The CDR3 protein is CASSPSGLNNEQFF. The CDR3 DNA is TGTGCCAGCAGCCCTAGCGGGTTGAACAATGAGCAGTTCTTC. The chain employs TRBV7-3 and TRBJ2-1; 8 positions agree with TRBD2. Germline V gene sequence: CDR1 SGHTA, CDR2 FQGTGA. With 5 bases clipped from V and 5 bases from J, the junction kept 5 bases outside the gene matches. CDR3 length: 14 residues.

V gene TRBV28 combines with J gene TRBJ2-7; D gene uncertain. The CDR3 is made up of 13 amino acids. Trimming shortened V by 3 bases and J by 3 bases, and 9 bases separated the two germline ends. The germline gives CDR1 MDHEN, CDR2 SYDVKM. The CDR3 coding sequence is TGTGCCAGCAGTTTTGTCGGTGTCTACGAGCAGTACTTC. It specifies CASSFVGVYEQYF.

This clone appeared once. The CDR3 DNA is TGTGTCAGAAGCCCAAACAGGCGAACTAATGAAAAACTGTTTTTT. Translated: CVRSPNRRTNEKLFF. The genes are TRBV7-5 and TRBJ1-4; no check of the table's D call, TRBD1, against the DNA was made. TRBV7-5 is given as a pseudogene. CDR3 length equals 15 residues.

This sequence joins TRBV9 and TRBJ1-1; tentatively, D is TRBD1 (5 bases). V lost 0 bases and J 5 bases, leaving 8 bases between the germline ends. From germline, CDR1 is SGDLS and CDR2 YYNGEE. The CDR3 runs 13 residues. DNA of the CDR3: TGTGCCAGCAGCGTAGATGGGGGGACTGAAGCTTTCTTT. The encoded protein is CASSVDGGTEAFF.

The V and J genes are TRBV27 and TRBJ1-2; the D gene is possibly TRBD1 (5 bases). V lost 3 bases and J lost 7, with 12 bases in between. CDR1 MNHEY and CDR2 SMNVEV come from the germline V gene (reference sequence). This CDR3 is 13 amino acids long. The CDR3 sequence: CASSFGGHGGYTF. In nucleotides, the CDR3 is TGTGCCAGCAGTTTCGGGGGTCACGGTGGCTACACCTTC.

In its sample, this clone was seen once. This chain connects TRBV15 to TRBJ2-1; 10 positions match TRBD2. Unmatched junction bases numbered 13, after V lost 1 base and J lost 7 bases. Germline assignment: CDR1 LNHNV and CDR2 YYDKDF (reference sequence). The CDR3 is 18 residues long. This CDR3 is CATSRGMELAGPGNEQFF. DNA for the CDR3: TGTGCCACCAGCAGAGGTATGGAACTAGCGGGACCGGGGAATGAGCAGTTCTTC. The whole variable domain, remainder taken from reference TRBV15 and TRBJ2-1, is DAMVIQNPRYQVTQFGKPVTLSCSQTLNHNVMYWYQQKSSQAPKLLFHYYDKDFNNEADTPDNFQSRRPNTSFCFLDIRSPGLGDTAMYLCATSRGMELAGPGNEQFFGPGTRLTVL.

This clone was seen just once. CDR3 protein: CASRTGGRDEQFF. The CDR3, as DNA: TGTGCCAGCAGGACGGGCGGGAGGGATGAGCAGTTCTTC. The chain combines TRBV7-3 with TRBJ2-1; TRBD2 agrees at 9 bases. The CDR3 has 13 amino acids. Per germline, CDR1 SGHTA and CDR2 FQGTGA. V lost 6 bases to trimming and J lost 8 bases; unmatched junction nucleotides: 5.

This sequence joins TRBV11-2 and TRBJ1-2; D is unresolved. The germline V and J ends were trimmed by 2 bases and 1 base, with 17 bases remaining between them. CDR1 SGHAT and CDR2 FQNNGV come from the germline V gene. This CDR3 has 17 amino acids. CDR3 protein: CASSLSPISGVNYGYTF. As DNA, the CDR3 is TGTGCCAGCAGCTTAAGCCCTATCAGTGGAGTTAACTATGGCTACACCTTC.

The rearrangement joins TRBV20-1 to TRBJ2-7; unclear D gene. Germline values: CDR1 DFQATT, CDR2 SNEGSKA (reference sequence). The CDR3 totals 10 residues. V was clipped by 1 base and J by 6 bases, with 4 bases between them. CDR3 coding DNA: TGCAGTGCTAGAGGCGGCGAGCAGTACTTC. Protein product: CSARGGEQYF.

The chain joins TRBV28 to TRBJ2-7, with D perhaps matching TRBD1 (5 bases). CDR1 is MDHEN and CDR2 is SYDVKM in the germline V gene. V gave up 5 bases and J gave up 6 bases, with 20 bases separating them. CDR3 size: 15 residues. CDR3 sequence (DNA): TGTGCCAGCAGTAACGGTTATGGGGAAGGGGTCGAGCAGTACTTC. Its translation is CASSNGYGEGVEQYF.

The CDR3 DNA reads as TGTGCCAGCAGTCCCCTCAGGGAGGGCACTGAAGCTTTCTTT. It codes for CASSPLREGTEAFF. The V and J genes are TRBV28 and TRBJ1-1; TRBD1 might be the D (5 bases). This CDR3 contains 14 residues. The V end lost 5 bases, the J end lost 4 bases, and 14 bases lay between the germline ends. Germline V gives CDR1 MDHEN, CDR2 SYDVKM.

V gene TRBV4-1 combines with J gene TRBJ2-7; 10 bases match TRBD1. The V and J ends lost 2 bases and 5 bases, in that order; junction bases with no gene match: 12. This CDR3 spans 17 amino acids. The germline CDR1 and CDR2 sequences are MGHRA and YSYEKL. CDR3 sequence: CASSQRGPGQGSHEQYF. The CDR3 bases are TGCGCCAGCAGCCAACGAGGGCCGGGACAGGGGAGCCACGAGCAGTACTTC.

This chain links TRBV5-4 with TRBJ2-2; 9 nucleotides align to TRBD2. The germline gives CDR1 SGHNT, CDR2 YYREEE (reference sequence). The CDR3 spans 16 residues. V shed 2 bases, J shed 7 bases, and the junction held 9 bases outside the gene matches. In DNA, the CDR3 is TGTGCCAGCAGCTTTAGTGCGGGAGGGCCTCTCGGGGAGCTGTTTTTT. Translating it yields CASSFSAGGPLGELFF.

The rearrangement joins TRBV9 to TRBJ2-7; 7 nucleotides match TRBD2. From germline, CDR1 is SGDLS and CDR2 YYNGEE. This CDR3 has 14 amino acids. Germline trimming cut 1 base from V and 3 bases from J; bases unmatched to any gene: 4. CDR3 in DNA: TGTGCCAGCAGCGTAAGAGGGAGGGACTACGAGCAGTACTTC. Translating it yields CASSVRGRDYEQYF.

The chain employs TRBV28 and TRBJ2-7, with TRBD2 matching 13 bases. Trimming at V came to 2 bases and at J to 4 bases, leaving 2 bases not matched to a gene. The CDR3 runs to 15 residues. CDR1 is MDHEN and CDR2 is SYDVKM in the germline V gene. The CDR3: CASSLRTSGSYEQYF. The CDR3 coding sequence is TGTGCCAGCAGTTTAAGGACTAGCGGGAGTTACGAGCAGTACTTC.

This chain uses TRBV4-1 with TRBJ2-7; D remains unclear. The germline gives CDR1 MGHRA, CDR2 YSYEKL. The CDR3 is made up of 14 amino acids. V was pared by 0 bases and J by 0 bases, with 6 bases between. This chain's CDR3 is CASSQDSASYEQYF. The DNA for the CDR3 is TGCGCCAGCAGCCAAGACAGTGCCTCCTACGAGCAGTACTTC.

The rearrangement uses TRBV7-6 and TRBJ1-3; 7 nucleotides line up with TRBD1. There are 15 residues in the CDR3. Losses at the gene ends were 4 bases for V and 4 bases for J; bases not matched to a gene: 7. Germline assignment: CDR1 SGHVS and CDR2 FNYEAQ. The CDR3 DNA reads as TGTGCCAGCAGCTCGGGACAGCCTAGCGGAAACACCATATATTTT. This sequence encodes CASSSGQPSGNTIYF.

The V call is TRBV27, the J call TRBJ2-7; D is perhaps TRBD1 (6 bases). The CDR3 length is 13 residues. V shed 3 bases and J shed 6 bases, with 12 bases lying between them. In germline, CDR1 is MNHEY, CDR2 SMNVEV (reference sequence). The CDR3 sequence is CASSLLQGSEQYF. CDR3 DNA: TGTGCCAGCAGTTTGCTACAGGGTAGCGAGCAGTACTTC.